A single TCR beta chain is shown here with its context. The entry originates in a study of cytomegalovirus exposure and HLA in healthy donors. 60 Vbeta and 13 Jbeta primers were used in PCR. Clones were read by immunoSEQ multiplex PCR, and TCRdb kept only the in-frame ones, dropping some. The sample lists around 99,000 clones, 60% to 80% seen once, with about 5.9% in the top ten. This receptor was taken from a woman aged 30 to 39 in good health and CMV-seronegative. Specimen: PBMCs.

CDR3 nucleotide sequence: TGTGCCAGCAGCTTCCAGGGGGCGAGGGGAAACACCATATATTTT. Its protein is CASSFQGARGNTIYF. The rearrangement uses TRBV5-4 and TRBJ1-3; 8 nucleotides align to TRBD1. V was clipped by 2 bases and J by 4 bases; unmatched bases: 5. The CDR3 sequence is 15 residues long. Germline CDR1 reads SGHNT; CDR2 reads YYREEE (reference sequence).